The rows below give T cell receptor beta chains drawn from one sample of a study of identical twins. MiXCR, run by TCRdb on the 5' RACE reads, gives a single entry per CDR3 protein. The sample includes some 600,000 distinct CDR3 sequences, 7% to 7.5% seen only once; the top ten take around 1.6%. Another study also made use of these data, one on yellow fever vaccine responses in identical twins.

Sequencing was carried out using PBMCs. All receptors derive from a woman aged 18-30 years in good health. Each CDR3 is given with its conserved first and last residue. Each record gives: CDR3 length, V gene, D gene, clone size, J gene, CDR3 DNA, CDR3 protein. D genes are given only for firm matches. Clone size, where shown, is once, few, many, or a class for clones that have expanded.

CDR3 length: 14
V gene: TRBV29-1
D gene: -
clone size: many
J gene: TRBJ1-2
CDR3 DNA: TGCAGCGTTTCGCCATCCGGGAACTCGGACGGCTACACCTTC
CDR3 protein: CSVSPSGNSDGYTF

CDR3 length: 16
V gene: TRBV24-1
D gene: TRBD2
clone size: few
J gene: TRBJ2-3
CDR3 DNA: TGTGCCACCCGGGCGGGGGGAACGACTAGCACAGATACGCAGTATTTT
CDR3 protein: CATRAGGTTSTDTQYF

CDR3 length: 15
V gene: TRBV3-1
D gene: -
clone size: few
J gene: TRBJ2-6
CDR3 DNA: TGTGCCAGCAGCCAAGAGTTCTCTGGGGCCAACGTCCTGACTTTC
CDR3 protein: CASSQEFSGANVLTF

CDR3 length: 15
V gene: TRBV7-2
D gene: TRBD1
clone size: -
J gene: TRBJ2-7
CDR3 DNA: TGTGCCAGCAGCACGGACAGGGGGTGGGGTTACGAGCAGTACTTC
CDR3 protein: CASSTDRGWGYEQYF

CDR3 length: 13
V gene: TRBV20-1
D gene: TRBD2
clone size: -
J gene: TRBJ2-7
CDR3 DNA: TGCAGTGCTCACCGGGACTACTCCTACGAGCAGTACTTC
CDR3 protein: CSAHRDYSYEQYF

CDR3 length: 14
V gene: TRBV6-2/TRBV6-3
D gene: TRBD2
clone size: -
J gene: TRBJ2-4
CDR3 DNA: TGTGCCAGCGAGACTAGCGGGATTTGGAACATTCAGTACTTC
CDR3 protein: CASETSGIWNIQYF

CDR3 length: 17
V gene: TRBV14
D gene: -
clone size: many
J gene: TRBJ2-2
CDR3 DNA: TGTGCCAGCAGCCAGGGGCGGACCATATCGAACACCGGGGAGCTGTTTTTT
CDR3 protein: CASSQGRTISNTGELFF

CDR3 length: 13
V gene: TRBV2
D gene: -
clone size: many
J gene: TRBJ2-7
CDR3 DNA: TGTGCCAGCAGTGAGCAAAACGGGTACGAGCAGTACTTC
CDR3 protein: CASSEQNGYEQYF

CDR3 length: 15
V gene: TRBV6-5
D gene: TRBD2
clone size: many
J gene: TRBJ2-7
CDR3 DNA: TGTGCCAGCAGTTCCTCCCCGACTAGCCGCTACGAGCAGTACTTC
CDR3 protein: CASSSSPTSRYEQYF

CDR3 length: 15
V gene: TRBV4-2
D gene: TRBD2
clone size: few
J gene: TRBJ2-7
CDR3 DNA: TGTGCCAGCAGCCCCCTGACTAGCGGGAGCGACGAGCAGTACTTC
CDR3 protein: CASSPLTSGSDEQYF

CDR3 length: 17
V gene: TRBV3-1
D gene: TRBD2
clone size: many
J gene: TRBJ2-2
CDR3 DNA: TGTGCCAGCAGCCCTAGGCGCAAGCGGGAGGATACCGGGGAGCTGTTTTTT
CDR3 protein: CASSPRRKREDTGELFF

CDR3 length: 14
V gene: TRBV12-3/TRBV12-4
D gene: -
clone size: -
J gene: TRBJ2-1
CDR3 DNA: TGTGCCAGCACCACCAGGATGTTCGACAATGAGCAGTTCTTC
CDR3 protein: CASTTRMFDNEQFF

CDR3 length: 15
V gene: TRBV5-1
D gene: -
clone size: many
J gene: TRBJ2-1
CDR3 DNA: TGCGCCAGCAGCTTGCCCCGGGACCCCCGGAATGAGCAGTTCTTC
CDR3 protein: CASSLPRDPRNEQFF

CDR3 length: 13
V gene: TRBV12-3/TRBV12-4
D gene: TRBD2
clone size: -
J gene: TRBJ2-5
CDR3 DNA: TGTGCCAGCAGTGGGGTAGCGGGAGAGACCCAGTACTTC
CDR3 protein: CASSGVAGETQYF

CDR3 length: 16
V gene: TRBV5-1
D gene: TRBD1
clone size: -
J gene: TRBJ2-5
CDR3 DNA: TGCGCCAGCAGCAGAGGGACAGGGGGTTGGCAAGAGACCCAGTACTTC
CDR3 protein: CASSRGTGGWQETQYF

CDR3 length: 15
V gene: TRBV27
D gene: -
clone size: many
J gene: TRBJ2-3
CDR3 DNA: TGTGCCAGCAGTTTAGGGGTAGCTGACACAGATACGCAGTATTTT
CDR3 protein: CASSLGVADTDTQYF

CDR3 length: 13
V gene: TRBV11-2
D gene: -
clone size: few
J gene: TRBJ1-2
CDR3 DNA: TGTGCCAGCAGCTTAGGGCGTACTTCTGGCTACACCTTC
CDR3 protein: CASSLGRTSGYTF

CDR3 length: 18
V gene: TRBV6-5
D gene: TRBD2
clone size: few
J gene: TRBJ2-5
CDR3 DNA: TGTGCCAGCAGTTCCCGACGGGGGACTAGCGGGGGGTTTGAGACCCAGTACTTC
CDR3 protein: CASSSRRGTSGGFETQYF

CDR3 length: 14
V gene: TRBV7-8
D gene: -
clone size: few
J gene: TRBJ1-1
CDR3 DNA: TGTGCCAGCAGCTTAGTGGTACCGAACACTGAAGCTTTCTTT
CDR3 protein: CASSLVVPNTEAFF

CDR3 length: 15
V gene: TRBV3-1
D gene: TRBD2
clone size: -
J gene: TRBJ2-7
CDR3 DNA: TGTGCCAGCAGCCAAGACCAAGCGGGGTCCTACGAGCAGTACTTC
CDR3 protein: CASSQDQAGSYEQYF

CDR3 length: 14
V gene: TRBV10-3
D gene: -
clone size: few
J gene: TRBJ2-5
CDR3 DNA: TGTGCCATCAGTGGGGGACTGAGTCAAGAGACCCAGTACTTC
CDR3 protein: CAISGGLSQETQYF

CDR3 length: 16
V gene: TRBV6-5
D gene: -
clone size: -
J gene: TRBJ2-2
CDR3 DNA: TGTGCCAGCAGTTACTCAGACCAGGGAGGAGGCGGGGAGCTGTTTTTT
CDR3 protein: CASSYSDQGGGGELFF

CDR3 length: 13
V gene: TRBV7-2
D gene: -
clone size: many
J gene: TRBJ2-1
CDR3 DNA: TGTGCCAGCAGCATAAGCCGGATGTATGAGCAGTTCTTC
CDR3 protein: CASSISRMYEQFF

CDR3 length: 15
V gene: TRBV7-9
D gene: -
clone size: many
J gene: TRBJ2-2
CDR3 DNA: TGTGCCAGCAGCCCCTGGGTAGCGAGCACCGGGGAGCTGTTTTTT
CDR3 protein: CASSPWVASTGELFF

CDR3 length: 13
V gene: TRBV24-1
D gene: -
clone size: few
J gene: TRBJ1-6
CDR3 DNA: TGTGCCACCAGTGACACAGGGAATTCACCCCTCCACTTT
CDR3 protein: CATSDTGNSPLHF

CDR3 length: 13
V gene: TRBV20-1
D gene: -
clone size: few
J gene: TRBJ1-5
CDR3 DNA: TGCAGTGCTAGTTACAGGGCCAATCAGCCCCAGCATTTT
CDR3 protein: CSASYRANQPQHF

CDR3 length: 14
V gene: TRBV10-3
D gene: -
clone size: -
J gene: TRBJ2-3
CDR3 DNA: TGTGCCATCAGCGGACAGTTGGACACAGATACGCAGTATTTT
CDR3 protein: CAISGQLDTDTQYF

CDR3 length: 10
V gene: TRBV20-1
D gene: -
clone size: few
J gene: TRBJ2-7
CDR3 DNA: TGCAGTGCTGGCCAGTACGAGCAGTACTTC
CDR3 protein: CSAGQYEQYF

CDR3 length: 15
V gene: TRBV11-3
D gene: -
clone size: few
J gene: TRBJ2-1
CDR3 DNA: TGTGCCAGCTCCGAAGGGGGAGGGCTAAGCAATGAGCAGTTCTTC
CDR3 protein: CASSEGGGLSNEQFF

CDR3 length: 15
V gene: TRBV9
D gene: TRBD1
clone size: many
J gene: TRBJ2-2
CDR3 DNA: TGTGCCAGCAGGGTCGGACAGGGAGGTCCCGGGGAGCTGTTTTTT
CDR3 protein: CASRVGQGGPGELFF

CDR3 length: 15
V gene: TRBV10-3
D gene: TRBD2
clone size: many
J gene: TRBJ2-3
CDR3 DNA: TGTGCCATCAGGACTTCTAGCGGGTCCACAGATACGCAGTATTTT
CDR3 protein: CAIRTSSGSTDTQYF

CDR3 length: 10
V gene: TRBV7-9
D gene: -
clone size: few
J gene: TRBJ2-5
CDR3 DNA: TGTGCCAGCAGCCCGGGGACCCAGTACTTC
CDR3 protein: CASSPGTQYF

CDR3 length: 13
V gene: TRBV7-2
D gene: -
clone size: many
J gene: TRBJ2-3
CDR3 DNA: TGTGCCAGCAGCTTCGCGTTCGGAGATACGCAGTATTTT
CDR3 protein: CASSFAFGDTQYF

CDR3 length: 15
V gene: TRBV12-3/TRBV12-4
D gene: -
clone size: -
J gene: TRBJ2-2
CDR3 DNA: TGTGCCAGCAGTTCGGGACTTTGGAACACCGGGGAGCTGTTTTTT
CDR3 protein: CASSSGLWNTGELFF

CDR3 length: 15
V gene: TRBV7-9
D gene: TRBD1
clone size: -
J gene: TRBJ2-2
CDR3 DNA: TGTGCCAGCAGCCGTACAGGGGGCATCACCGGGGAGCTGTTTTTT
CDR3 protein: CASSRTGGITGELFF

CDR3 length: 16
V gene: TRBV20-1
D gene: -
clone size: -
J gene: TRBJ2-7
CDR3 DNA: TGCAGTGCTAAACCTCTTACAGGGTTTAGCTCCTACGAGCAGTACTTC
CDR3 protein: CSAKPLTGFSSYEQYF

CDR3 length: 14
V gene: TRBV6-1
D gene: -
clone size: -
J gene: TRBJ2-3
CDR3 DNA: TGTGCCAGCAGTGAAAGGGGGTTCACAGATACGCAGTATTTT
CDR3 protein: CASSERGFTDTQYF

CDR3 length: 13
V gene: TRBV14
D gene: -
clone size: many
J gene: TRBJ1-1
CDR3 DNA: TGTGCCAGCAGCGGACAGTTGAACACTGAAGCTTTCTTT
CDR3 protein: CASSGQLNTEAFF

CDR3 length: 15
V gene: TRBV20-1
D gene: TRBD2
clone size: many
J gene: TRBJ2-1
CDR3 DNA: TGCAGTGCTAGCTCCTGGACTAGCGGGGGCAATGAGCAGTTCTTC
CDR3 protein: CSASSWTSGGNEQFF

CDR3 length: 20
V gene: TRBV4-1
D gene: TRBD1
clone size: few
J gene: TRBJ2-7
CDR3 DNA: TGCGCCAGCAGCCAAGATGTGGCAGGGGGCGTAGGTAGCGGAGCCTACGAGCAGTACTTC
CDR3 protein: CASSQDVAGGVGSGAYEQYF

CDR3 length: 15
V gene: TRBV20-1
D gene: TRBD1
clone size: many
J gene: TRBJ1-6
CDR3 DNA: TGCAGTGCAACTACAGGGGGCCAGTATAATTCACCCCTCCACTTT
CDR3 protein: CSATTGGQYNSPLHF

CDR3 length: 14
V gene: TRBV20-1
D gene: -
clone size: few
J gene: TRBJ2-7
CDR3 DNA: TGCAGTGCGCCCGAGCGAGCCGACCTGGGCGAGCAGTACTTC
CDR3 protein: CSAPERADLGEQYF

CDR3 length: 13
V gene: TRBV28
D gene: -
clone size: -
J gene: TRBJ1-5
CDR3 DNA: TGTGCCGCCACAGGCGGGAGCAATCAGCCCCAGCATTTT
CDR3 protein: CAATGGSNQPQHF

CDR3 length: 16
V gene: TRBV3-1
D gene: -
clone size: few
J gene: TRBJ2-7
CDR3 DNA: TGTGCCAGCAGCCCAGGGCGTGTAGAGGGGGGCTACGAGCAGTACTTC
CDR3 protein: CASSPGRVEGGYEQYF

CDR3 length: 15
V gene: TRBV15
D gene: -
clone size: -
J gene: TRBJ1-1
CDR3 DNA: TGTGCCACCAGCAGAGATTCGGGGGGAAGGACTGAAGCTTTCTTT
CDR3 protein: CATSRDSGGRTEAFF

CDR3 length: 15
V gene: TRBV28
D gene: -
clone size: many
J gene: TRBJ2-5
CDR3 DNA: TGTGCCAGCAGTCCCAATGGGTCGGGTGCCGAGACCCAGTACTTC
CDR3 protein: CASSPNGSGAETQYF

CDR3 length: 15
V gene: TRBV7-9
D gene: TRBD2
clone size: -
J gene: TRBJ2-1
CDR3 DNA: TGTGCCAGCAGCTTAGCCGGACTAGCTTACAATGAGCAGTTCTTC
CDR3 protein: CASSLAGLAYNEQFF

CDR3 length: 16
V gene: TRBV5-6
D gene: -
clone size: many
J gene: TRBJ1-1
CDR3 DNA: TGTGCCAGCAACCTGGGACCTGGGGGTCTGAACACTGAAGCTTTCTTT
CDR3 protein: CASNLGPGGLNTEAFF

CDR3 length: 20
V gene: TRBV7-2
D gene: TRBD2
clone size: few
J gene: TRBJ2-2
CDR3 DNA: TGTGCCAGCAGCTTAAGGCTAGCGGGAGGCCCAAACCTGGTCACCGGGGAGCTGTTTTTT
CDR3 protein: CASSLRLAGGPNLVTGELFF

CDR3 length: 14
V gene: TRBV29-1
D gene: -
clone size: -
J gene: TRBJ2-3
CDR3 DNA: TGCAGCGTTGAGGTAGCACTAACCACAGATACGCAGTATTTT
CDR3 protein: CSVEVALTTDTQYF

CDR3 length: 13
V gene: TRBV7-6
D gene: TRBD1
clone size: few
J gene: TRBJ2-1
CDR3 DNA: TGTGCCAGCAGCTCACAGGGGGCCGAGGAGCAGTTCTTC
CDR3 protein: CASSSQGAEEQFF

CDR3 length: 16
V gene: TRBV20-1
D gene: TRBD2
clone size: few
J gene: TRBJ2-7
CDR3 DNA: TGCAGTGCTAGCTTCGGCGGTAGCGGGGCGGGGCGGGAGCAGTACTTC
CDR3 protein: CSASFGGSGAGREQYF

CDR3 length: 17
V gene: TRBV7-6
D gene: TRBD2
clone size: few
J gene: TRBJ2-5
CDR3 DNA: TGTGCCAGCAGCTTAGGGAGGGTCGGGAGGGCCCCAGAGACCCAGTACTTC
CDR3 protein: CASSLGRVGRAPETQYF

CDR3 length: 14
V gene: TRBV10-3
D gene: TRBD1
clone size: many
J gene: TRBJ2-2
CDR3 DNA: TGTGCCATCAGAGGGACAGGCGAGTCCGGGGAGCTGTTTTTT
CDR3 protein: CAIRGTGESGELFF

CDR3 length: 11
V gene: TRBV7-9
D gene: -
clone size: many
J gene: TRBJ2-1
CDR3 DNA: TGTGCCATAACGCAGTGGGATGAGCAGTTCTTC
CDR3 protein: CAITQWDEQFF

CDR3 length: 13
V gene: TRBV20-1
D gene: -
clone size: few
J gene: TRBJ1-6
CDR3 DNA: TGCAGTGCTATTGGGGGCTCCGCTTCACCCCTCCACTTT
CDR3 protein: CSAIGGSASPLHF

CDR3 length: 15
V gene: TRBV7-2
D gene: TRBD2
clone size: -
J gene: TRBJ2-3
CDR3 DNA: TGTGCCAGCAGCAACTATCTAGCGGGGGTTGATACGCAGTATTTT
CDR3 protein: CASSNYLAGVDTQYF